This T cell receptor (beta chain) was observed in a study of cytomegalovirus exposure and HLA in healthy donors. Study details: Early released data had tens of millions of unique TCRs, all coming from HLA-typed donors. Study findings and constraints: Earlier analysis yielded a pattern in which most TCR beta V segments were productive about 87% or about 30% of the time.

Researchers ran the PCR with 60 Vbeta and 13 Jbeta primers. The authors' processing: Later work found around 85 million unique TCR beta chains, with roughly 11 million shared. Assay used: immunoSEQ multiplex PCR; TCRdb lists only in-frame clones, some missing. V, J and clone size are taken as reported in that table, and D and trimming were inferred from the DNA itself. Its table records about 46,000 clones. As for this clone: Its matching antigen is unknown.

The CDR3 covers 16 residues. The germline CDR1 and CDR2 sequences are SGDLS and YYNGEE. V lost 4 bases to trimming and J lost 2 bases, with 19 bases between them. Every donor was a healthy person donating bone marrow. The gene calls are TRBV9 and TRBJ2-7, with D possibly being TRBD1 (7 bases). The receptor was derived from a woman in her forties in good health and CMV-seronegative. The sample comprised PBMCs. CDR3 protein: CASSPGGGSFPYEQYF. For the CDR3, the DNA is TGTGCCAGCAGCCCAGGGGGAGGCTCCTTCCCCTACGAGCAGTACTTC.